This T cell receptor (beta chain) is drawn from a study of shared clonotypes between healthy human individuals. Across the whole study: Every donor yielded three CD4 naive, three CD4 memory, two CD8 naive and one CD8 memory plate.

Notes on the study in general: Lower generation probabilities were found for non-shared clonotypes than for those shared by all four donors.

Worth noting for this clone: Its antigen is not identified.

Clones were read by immunoSEQ multiplex PCR, and TCRdb kept only the in-frame ones, dropping some. The sample carries about 550,000 clones, around 95% recorded once. The CDR3 has 14 residues. Trimming removed 1 base from V and 4 bases from J, with 10 bases in between. CDR1 is SEHNR and CDR2 is FQNEAQ in the germline V gene (reference sequence). The naive CD8 subset, CD45RO-negative cells positively selected for CCR7, excluded terminally differentiated effector memory CD45RA+ cells. The rearrangement uses TRBV7-9 and TRBJ1-2, with unresolved D. This receptor was identified in a woman in her thirties in good health. The specimen sequenced was naive CD8+ T cells sorted from blood. The CDR3 nucleotides are TGTGCCAGCAGCTTAGTGGCAGGTTTCTATGGCTACACCTTC. Its protein is CASSLVAGFYGYTF.